The present entry profiles one TCR beta chain with its context. What it recognizes is unknown. These data are taken from a study of cytomegalovirus exposure and HLA in healthy donors. This CDR3 comprises 15 residues. Trimming at V came to 4 bases and at J to 4 bases, leaving 8 bases not matched to a gene. CDR1 LGHNA and CDR2 YSLEER come from the germline V gene. Amplification used 60 Vbeta primers and 13 Jbeta primers. Produced via immunoSEQ multiplex PCR; TCRdb's table is partial and in-frame only. Of 150,000 to 200,000 clones in the sample, 80% to 85% were seen once. Whole-study results and caveats: A list of 150 or so TCR beta chains associated with cytomegalovirus was given.

This receptor was identified in a woman aged 40 to 50 in good health and CMV-seronegative. This chain uses TRBV4-3 with TRBJ1-2; 8 nucleotides line up with TRBD1. Sequencing was carried out using PBMCs. This CDR3 reads CASSPGQGGPYGYTF. CDR3 DNA: TGCGCCAGCAGCCCAGGACAGGGCGGGCCCTATGGCTACACCTTC.